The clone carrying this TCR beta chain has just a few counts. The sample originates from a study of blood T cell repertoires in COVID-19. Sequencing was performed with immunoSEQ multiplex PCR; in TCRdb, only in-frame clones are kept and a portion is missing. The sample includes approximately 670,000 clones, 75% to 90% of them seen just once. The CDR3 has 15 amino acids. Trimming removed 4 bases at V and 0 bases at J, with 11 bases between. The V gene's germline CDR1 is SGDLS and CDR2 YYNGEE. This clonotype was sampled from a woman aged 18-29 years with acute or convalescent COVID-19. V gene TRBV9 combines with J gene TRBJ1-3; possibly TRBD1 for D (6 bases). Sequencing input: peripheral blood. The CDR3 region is CASSPGHNSGNTIYF. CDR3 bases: TGTGCCAGCAGCCCGGGACATAACTCTGGAAACACCATATATTTT. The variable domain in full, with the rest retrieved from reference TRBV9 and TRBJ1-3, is DSGVTQTPKHLITATGQRVTLRCSPRSGDLSVYWYQQSLDQGLQFLIQYYNGEERAKGNILERFSAQQFPDLHSELNLSSLELGDSALYFCASSPGHNSGNTIYFGEGSWLTVV.